Listed below are T cell receptor beta chains from one sample, sequenced in a study of cytomegalovirus exposure and HLA in healthy donors. The repertoire was sequenced with immunoSEQ multiplex PCR; TCRdb's copy has only in-frame clones and lacks some. The sample includes 220,000 or so clones, approximately 87% of them seen just once. Sequencing was carried out using PBMCs. The receptor set was obtained from a woman younger than 35 in good health and CMV-seronegative. Each CDR3 is given with its conserved first and last residue. The D gene is left open where the match is weak. Only part of the rows carry a size: once, few, many, or a class if the clone is expanded.

>NA|TRBV6-5|NA|TRBJ1-1
TGTGCCAGCAGCCGGGTCAAGAACACTGAAGCTTTCTTT
CASSRVKNTEAFF
>few|TRBV4-2|NA|TRBJ2-2
TGTGCCAGCAGCCAACACTCGGGACCGGCGGCGAACACCGGGGAGCTGTTTTTT
CASSQHSGPAANTGELFF
>NA|TRBV30|NA|TRBJ1-5
TGTGCCTGGAGTGTAGACGGAGGCAATCAGCCCCAGCATTTT
CAWSVDGGNQPQHF
>NA|TRBV18|NA|TRBJ2-1
TGTGCCAGCTCGCACGCCCAAGGTAGTCGGTACAATGAGCAGTTCTTC
CASSHAQGSRYNEQFF
>NA|TRBV19|TRBD1|TRBJ2-6
TGTGCCAGTAGTCCGGGACAGGGGGCCGCTGGGGCCAACGTCCTGACTTTC
CASSPGQGAAGANVLTF
>few|TRBV6-6|NA|TRBJ1-1
TGTGCCAGCAAAGGAGGGGAATCTTTCTTT
CASKGGESFF
>NA|TRBV2|TRBD1|TRBJ1-2
TGTGCCAGCCACCCGGGACAGGGCTATGGCTACACCTTC
CASHPGQGYGYTF
>NA|TRBV15|NA|TRBJ1-1
TGTGCCACCAGGATGGGACGGGGGCCTACTGAAGCTTTCTTT
CATRMGRGPTEAFF
>NA|TRBV19|TRBD2|TRBJ2-3
TGTGCCAGTGGGACTAGCGGAAGCACAGATACGCAGTATTTT
CASGTSGSTDTQYF
>NA|TRBV11-2|NA|TRBJ1-1
TGTGCCAGCAGCTTAGAATTCGGCAGCTCTAGAACTGAAGCTTTCTTT
CASSLEFGSSRTEAFF
>NA|TRBV27|TRBD1|TRBJ1-1
TGTGCCAGCAGTTCCTCGGACAGGGGGCTGCGGTTGAACACTGAAGCTTTCTTT
CASSSSDRGLRLNTEAFF
>NA|TRBV28|NA|TRBJ1-5
TGTGCCAGCAGTTTATGGGGCGGGGATTATCAGCCCCAGCATTTT
CASSLWGGDYQPQHF
>few|TRBV5-1|NA|TRBJ1-2
TGCGCCAGCAGCTTGTCAGGGGAGGCCTATGGCTACACCTTC
CASSLSGEAYGYTF
>NA|TRBV7-8|NA|TRBJ2-7
TGTGCCAGCAGCTTAGAACCGGTGGACTACGAGCAGTACTTC
CASSLEPVDYEQYF
>NA|TRBV19|NA|TRBJ1-2
TGTGCCAGTAGTATTGAAGCCCCTTGGGGAATTAACTATGGCTACACCTTC
CASSIEAPWGINYGYTF
>NA|TRBV27|TRBD1|TRBJ1-2
TGTGCCAGCAGGGACAGGAACACTAACTATGGCTACACCTTC
CASRDRNTNYGYTF
>NA|TRBV19|NA|TRBJ1-2
TGTGCCAGTAGTACCACTCCGGAAGTAGGCTATGGCTACACCTTC
CASSTTPEVGYGYTF
>NA|TRBV28|NA|TRBJ2-2
TGTGCCAGCAGTTTATTGCGTGGCACCGGGGAGCTGTTTTTT
CASSLLRGTGELFF
>NA|TRBV6-5|NA|TRBJ1-5
TGTGCCAGCACTCCAGCGGGGGGCGCCGGTCAGCCCCAGCATTTT
CASTPAGGAGQPQHF
>NA|TRBV6-1|TRBD1|TRBJ1-1
TGTGCCAGCGGGGACAGGAGCCGTGAAGCTTTCTTT
CASGDRSREAFF
>NA|TRBV28|TRBD1|TRBJ1-2
TGTGCCAGCAGGGGACAGGGGAAGAATGGCTACACCTTC
CASRGQGKNGYTF
>NA|TRBV19|TRBD2|TRBJ2-7
TGTGCCAGTAGTATCATCACTAGCGGCCTATTCTACGAGCAGTACTTC
CASSIITSGLFYEQYF
>NA|TRBV1|NA|TRBJ2-5
TGCACCAGCAGCCAAGCTGGACAGGACCAAGAGACCCAGTACTTC
CTSSQAGQDQETQYF
>NA|TRBV6-5|TRBD1|TRBJ1-2
TGTGCCAGCAGTTACCGATTCAGGGACAGCAACTATGGCTACACCTTC
CASSYRFRDSNYGYTF